Detailed here is one T cell receptor beta chain. The source of the sample is a study of control samples from healthy donors and cancer patients. Profiled with immunoSEQ multiplex PCR; TCRdb holds only in-frame clones, not every one. The top ten hold roughly 1.9% of the sample, which has around 140,000 clones, 92% seen once. The CDR3 extends over 16 amino acids. Trimming cost V 4 bases and J 1 base; bases outside gene matches: 6. Germline lookup yields CDR1 MNHEY and CDR2 SVGAGI. The rearrangement links TRBV6-5 to TRBJ1-2; 10 bases are a match to TRBD1. The specimen was blood. This clonotype was obtained from a woman aged 50 to 65 in good health. The CDR3 coding sequence is TGTGCCAGCAGTTGGGACAGGGGATTGGTTAACTATGGCTACACCTTC. Amino acids: CASSWDRGLVNYGYTF.